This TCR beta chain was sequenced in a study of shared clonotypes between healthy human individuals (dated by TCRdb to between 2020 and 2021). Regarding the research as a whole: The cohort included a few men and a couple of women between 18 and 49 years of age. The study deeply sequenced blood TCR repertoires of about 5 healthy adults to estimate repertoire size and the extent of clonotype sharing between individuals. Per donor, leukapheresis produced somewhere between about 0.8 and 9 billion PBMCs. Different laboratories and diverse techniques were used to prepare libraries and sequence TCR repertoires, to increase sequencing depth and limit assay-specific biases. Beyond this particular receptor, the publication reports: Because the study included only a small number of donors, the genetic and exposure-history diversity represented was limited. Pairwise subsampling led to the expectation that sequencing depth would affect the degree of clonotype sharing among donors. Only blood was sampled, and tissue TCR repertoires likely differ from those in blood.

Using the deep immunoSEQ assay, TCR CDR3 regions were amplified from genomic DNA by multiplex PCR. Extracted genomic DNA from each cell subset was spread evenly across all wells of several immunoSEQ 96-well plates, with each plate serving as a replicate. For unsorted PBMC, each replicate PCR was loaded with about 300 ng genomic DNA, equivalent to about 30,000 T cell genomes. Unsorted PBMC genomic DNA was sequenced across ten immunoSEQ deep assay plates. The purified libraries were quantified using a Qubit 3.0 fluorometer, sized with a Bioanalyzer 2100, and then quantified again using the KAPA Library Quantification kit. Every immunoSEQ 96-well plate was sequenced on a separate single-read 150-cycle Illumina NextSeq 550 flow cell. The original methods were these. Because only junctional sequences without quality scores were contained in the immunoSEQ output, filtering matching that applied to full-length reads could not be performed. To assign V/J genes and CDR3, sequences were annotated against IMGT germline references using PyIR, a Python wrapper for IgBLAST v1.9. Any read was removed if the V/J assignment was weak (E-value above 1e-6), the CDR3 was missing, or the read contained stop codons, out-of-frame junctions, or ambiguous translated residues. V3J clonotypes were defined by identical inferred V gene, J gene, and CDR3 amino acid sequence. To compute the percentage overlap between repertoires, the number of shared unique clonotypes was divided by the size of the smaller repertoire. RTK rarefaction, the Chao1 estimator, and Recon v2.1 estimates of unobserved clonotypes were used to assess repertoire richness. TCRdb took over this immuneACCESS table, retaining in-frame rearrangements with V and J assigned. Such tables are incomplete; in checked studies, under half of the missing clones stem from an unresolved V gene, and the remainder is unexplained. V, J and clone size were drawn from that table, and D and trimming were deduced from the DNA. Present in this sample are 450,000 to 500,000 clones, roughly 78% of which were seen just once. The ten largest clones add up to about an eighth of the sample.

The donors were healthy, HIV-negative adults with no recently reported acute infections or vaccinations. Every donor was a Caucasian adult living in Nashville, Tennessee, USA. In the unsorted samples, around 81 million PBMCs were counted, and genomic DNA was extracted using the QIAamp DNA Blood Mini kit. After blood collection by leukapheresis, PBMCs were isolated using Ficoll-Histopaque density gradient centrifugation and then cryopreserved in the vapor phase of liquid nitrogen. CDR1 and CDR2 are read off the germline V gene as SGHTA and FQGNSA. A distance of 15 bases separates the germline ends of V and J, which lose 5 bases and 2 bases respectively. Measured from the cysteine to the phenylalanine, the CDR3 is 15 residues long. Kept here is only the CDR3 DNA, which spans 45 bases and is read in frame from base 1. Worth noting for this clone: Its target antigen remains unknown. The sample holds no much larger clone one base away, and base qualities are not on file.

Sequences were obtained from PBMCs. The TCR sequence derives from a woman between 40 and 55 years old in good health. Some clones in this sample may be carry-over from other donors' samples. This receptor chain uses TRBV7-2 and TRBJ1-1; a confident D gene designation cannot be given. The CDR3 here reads CASSAEQTPNTEAFF. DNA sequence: TGTGCCAGCAGCGCGGAACAGACCCCAAACACTGAAGCTTTCTTT.